Each of the 23 T cell receptor beta chains below was sequenced from the same sample in a study of control samples from healthy donors and cancer patients. TCRdb's table, derived via immunoSEQ multiplex PCR, lists solely in-frame clones and lacks some. This table holds 100,000 to 150,000 clones, approximately 92% found once. The material sequenced was blood. The receptors were sampled from a woman aged 45-60 years in good health.

The chain recombines TRBV5-6 with TRBJ2-7, with D perhaps matching TRBD2 (5 bases). Trimming took 2 bases from V and 3 from J, leaving 12 bases between them. CDR3 length equals 14 residues. Germline lookup yields CDR1 SGHDT and CDR2 YYEEEE. In DNA form, the CDR3 reads TGTGCCAGCAGCTTCCCTAGCTGGAGCTACGAGCAGTACTTC. It is translated as CASSFPSWSYEQYF.

The rearrangement links TRBV4-2 to TRBJ2-4, with a possible D match to TRBD1 (5 bases). V was trimmed by 2 bases and J by 6 bases, leaving 20 bases between them. CDR1 and CDR2 from the germline V gene are LGHNA and YNFKEQ. This CDR3 region has 17 residues. The CDR3 loop is CASSQSLGPGLPNIQYF. In DNA, the CDR3 is TGTGCCAGCAGCCAATCCCTGGGTCCAGGGTTACCAAACATTCAGTACTTC.

This chain links TRBV7-9 with TRBJ1-2, with 12 bases that match TRBD1. CDR3 length: 13 amino acids. The junction had 3 bases not matched to a gene; V was cut back by 5 bases and J by 8 bases. Germline loops: CDR1 SEHNR, CDR2 FQNEAQ (reference sequence). The CDR3 bases are TGTGCCAGCAGCCAGGGGACAGGGGGCGGCTACACCTTC. Translation gives CASSQGTGGGYTF. The variable domain in full, completed from reference TRBV7-9 and TRBJ1-2, reads DTGVSQNPRHKITKRGQNVTFRCDPISEHNRLYWYRQTLGQGPEFLTYFQNEAQLEKSRLLSDRFSAERPKGSFSTLEIQRTEQGDSAMYLCASSQGTGGGYTFGSGTRLTVV.

A single count supports this clone. V is TRBV7-2 and J is TRBJ2-1, with 9 bases identical to TRBD2. Trimming took 5 bases from V and 2 from J; bases not matched to a gene: 10. The CDR3 spans 17 residues. The germline gives CDR1 SGHTA, CDR2 FQGNSA. CDR3 nucleotides: TGTGCCAGCAGCCCCGGGACTAGCATCCGTCCCTACAATGAGCAGTTCTTC. Its translation: CASSPGTSIRPYNEQFF.

CDR3 loop: CASSLGQTNSPLHF. CDR3 in DNA: TGTGCCAGCAGCCTGGGACAGACTAATTCACCCCTCCACTTT. The gene calls are TRBV6-6 and TRBJ1-6; 7 bases are a match to TRBD1. V lost 6 bases to trimming and J lost 6 bases; unmatched junction nucleotides: 5. Germline V gene data show CDR1 as MNHNY and CDR2 as SVGAGI (reference sequence). The CDR3 is made up of 14 amino acids.

The gene calls are TRBV29-1 and TRBJ2-7, with 12 bases fitting TRBD1. In germline, CDR1 is SQVTM, CDR2 ANQGSEA. This CDR3 has 12 residues. The CDR3 region is CNVPGTGGGQYF. The CDR3 DNA is TGCAACGTCCCTGGGACAGGGGGCGGGCAGTACTTC.

CDR3 nucleotides: TGTGCCAGTAGTATGTTCAGGAATGAAAAACTGTTTTTT. It codes for CASSMFRNEKLFF. The V call is TRBV19, the J call TRBJ1-4; no definite D call. This CDR3 has 13 residues. The V gene lost 3 bases and the J gene lost 5 bases, with 7 bases spanning the gap. Germline V gene data show CDR1 as LNHDA and CDR2 as SQIVND (reference sequence).

This chain connects TRBV28 to TRBJ1-2, with 10 positions matching TRBD1. V trimming: 5 bases; J trimming: 7 bases; junction bases outside the gene matches: 4. CDR1 is MDHEN, CDR2 SYDVKM, per germline. The CDR3 spans 13 residues. The CDR3 DNA is TGTGCCAGCAGTCCGGACAGGGGGGGTGGCTACACCTTC. Protein: CASSPDRGGGYTF.

This chain links TRBV4-2 with TRBJ1-6; 10 positions match TRBD1. Germline CDR1 is LGHNA and CDR2 is YNFKEQ. V lost 4 bases to trimming and J lost 9 bases; unmatched junction nucleotides: 6. This CDR3 has 15 amino acids. The CDR3 sequence is CASSRGDRGGSPLHF. CDR3 coding DNA: TGTGCCAGCAGCCGAGGGGACAGGGGTGGTTCACCCCTCCACTTT.

V and J are TRBV9 and TRBJ2-2; TRBD2 agrees at 8 bases. CDR3 length equals 15 residues. CDR1 SGDLS and CDR2 YYNGEE come from the germline V gene. V shed 5 bases, J shed 4 bases, and the junction held 7 bases outside the gene matches. CDR3: CASSQSGGSTGELFF. Here the CDR3 DNA reads TGTGCCAGCAGTCAGTCGGGAGGGTCCACCGGGGAGCTGTTTTTT.

J is TRBJ2-2 and V is TRBV5-1; 8 bases are shared with TRBD1. The CDR3 is 17 amino acids. Trimming removed 7 bases from V and 4 bases from J; junction bases left unmatched: 15. Germline V gives CDR1 SGHRS, CDR2 YFSETQ. The CDR3 coding sequence is TGCGCCAGCTCATCCCCCCTTAGGACAGGGCCCACCGGGGAGCTGTTTTTT. Its translation: CASSSPLRTGPTGELFF.

V and J are TRBV30 and TRBJ2-7; 11 bases are a match to TRBD1. The germline CDR1 and CDR2 sequences are GTSNPN and SVGIG (reference sequence). The J segment lost 5 bases and the V segment lost 4 bases, leaving 7 bases of the junction unmatched. The CDR3 runs 14 residues. In nucleotides, the CDR3 is TGTGCCTGGAACCGGGGACAGGGGGTAGACGAGCAGTACTTC. This encodes CAWNRGQGVDEQYF.

The gene calls are TRBV28 and TRBJ1-5; the D gene is possibly TRBD1 (6 bases). Germline CDR1 is MDHEN and CDR2 is SYDVKM. The CDR3 totals 16 residues. With 4 bases removed from V and 5 bases from J, the gap between germline ends came to 18 bases. Written as DNA, the CDR3 is TGTGCCAGCAGTTCCTCCCGACAGGATACTTATCAGCCCCAGCATTTT. Translating gives CASSSSRQDTYQPQHF.

This chain links TRBV19 with TRBJ2-7; a weak D match, TRBD1 (5 bases). The CDR3 is made up of 15 amino acids. Trimming removed 2 bases at V and 4 bases at J, with 15 bases between. Germline CDR1 reads LNHDA; CDR2 reads SQIVND (reference sequence). The CDR3 reads CASSISDSRWYEQYF. Written as DNA, the CDR3 is TGTGCCAGTAGTATAAGTGACAGTCGGTGGTACGAGCAGTACTTC. The complete variable domain, with remaining parts taken from reference TRBV19 and TRBJ2-7, reads DGGITQSPKYLFRKEGQNVTLSCEQNLNHDAMYWYRQDPGQGLRLIYYSQIVNDFQKGDIAEGYSVSREKKESFPLTVTSAQKNPTAFYLCASSISDSRWYEQYFGPGTRLTVT.

This chain connects TRBV6-6 to TRBJ1-2; D is unresolved. Germline assignment: CDR1 MNHNY and CDR2 SVGAGI (reference sequence). The CDR3 extends over 13 amino acids. V was cut by 8 bases and J by 5 bases, with 15 bases left in between. Here the CDR3 reads CASAPETVYGYTF. CDR3 sequence (DNA): TGTGCCAGCGCACCTGAGACGGTATATGGCTACACCTTC.

This clone came up once. This chain connects TRBV15 to TRBJ1-5; possibly TRBD1 for D (6 bases). The CDR3 extends over 17 amino acids. In germline, CDR1 is LNHNV, CDR2 YYDKDF (reference sequence). The germline V and J ends were trimmed by 0 bases and 3 bases, with 15 bases remaining between them. The CDR3 is CATSRDLRQGNNQPQHF. CDR3 coding DNA: TGTGCCACCAGCAGAGATCTTAGGCAGGGGAACAATCAGCCCCAGCATTTT.

The chain links TRBV2 to TRBJ2-5, with a possible D match to TRBD1 (5 bases). The V and J ends lost 4 bases and 0 bases respectively, with 9 bases between them. The germline V gene encodes CDR1 SNHLY and CDR2 FYNNEI. This CDR3 contains 14 residues. The DNA of the CDR3 is TGTGCCAGCAGTGTTGGGGCGGACCAAGAGACCCAGTACTTC. Protein: CASSVGADQETQYF.

The rearrangement links TRBV27 to TRBJ1-1; maybe TRBD1 (5 bases). The CDR3 runs to 14 residues. Trimming left V 3 bases short and J 2 bases short, with 10 bases between. Germline loops: CDR1 MNHEY, CDR2 SMNVEV (reference sequence). The CDR3 spells CASSFRQINTEAFF. Written as DNA, the CDR3 is TGTGCCAGCAGTTTTCGACAGATCAACACTGAAGCTTTCTTT.

CDR3 DNA: TGTGCCATCAGTGAGTCGGTCAGCCTGACTGGGAATCCCCAGCATTTT. Translating it yields CAISESVSLTGNPQHF. V usage is TRBV10-3 and J usage is TRBJ1-5; D gene unclear. Germline-derived CDR1 and CDR2 are ENHRY and SYGVKD. CDR3 length: 16 amino acids. Trimming shortened V by 0 bases and J by 10 bases, and 19 bases separated the two germline ends.

The chain joins TRBV5-1 to TRBJ2-5; no firm D call. From germline, CDR1 is SGHRS and CDR2 YFSETQ. Between the trimmed V and J ends, which lost 0 bases and 2 bases, there was a span of 8 bases. This CDR3 has 14 residues. The CDR3 DNA sequence: TGCGCCAGCAGCTTGGCGACCGGACAAGAGACCCAGTACTTC. Its protein product is CASSLATGQETQYF.

The rearrangement links TRBV10-1 to TRBJ2-2, with D perhaps given as TRBD1 or TRBD2 (5 bases each). The CDR3 length is 16 residues. With 4 bases removed from V and 4 bases from J, the gap between germline ends came to 16 bases. Germline V gene sequence: CDR1 WNHNN, CDR2 SYGVQD (reference sequence). CDR3: CASSAAHGGGTGELFF. CDR3 DNA sequence: TGCGCCAGCAGTGCCGCCCATGGGGGTGGCACCGGGGAGCTGTTTTTT.

The CDR3 loop is CASSLGTQLGETQYF. The DNA of the CDR3 is TGTGCCAGCAGCCTAGGGACCCAACTGGGGGAGACCCAGTACTTC. The chain joins TRBV6-2 or TRBV6-3 to TRBJ2-5, with D perhaps being TRBD1 or TRBD2 (5 bases each). This CDR3 is 15 amino acids long. Trimming stripped 6 bases from V and 5 bases from J, with 19 bases between. The germline CDR1 and CDR2 sequences are MNHEY and SVGEGT.

This chain connects TRBV5-6 to TRBJ2-1; D is uncertain. Germline V gives CDR1 SGHDT, CDR2 YYEEEE. V was clipped by 0 bases and J by 5 bases, with 9 bases between them. This CDR3 spans 14 amino acids. The CDR3: CASSLGLNDNEQFF. In nucleotides, the CDR3 is TGTGCCAGCAGCTTGGGGCTTAACGACAATGAGCAGTTCTTC.